This T cell receptor (beta chain) was sequenced in a study of PD-L1 blockade in urothelial cancer. Overall study context: From 0 to 3 prior chemotherapy regimens had been given to the patients. Blood was analyzed 3 weeks (second dose) and 6 weeks after treatment start.

CDR3 length: 16 amino acids. The junction had 11 bases not matched to a gene; V was cut back by 4 bases and J by 3 bases. CDR1 is SGHRS and CDR2 is YFSETQ in the germline V gene. Produced via immunoSEQ multiplex PCR; TCRdb's table is partial and in-frame only. Among 100,000 or so clones listed, around 85% were seen once. The clonotype originates from a man aged 45-65 years with urothelial cancer. Sequencing used PBMCs, obtained around atezolizumab (anti-PD-L1) treatment. The chain carries TRBV5-1 and TRBJ2-7; the match to TRBD1 covers 9 bases. DNA for the CDR3: TGCGCCAGCAGCGCTGGACCCGGGACAGGGATCTACGAGCAGTACTTC. Residues: CASSAGPGTGIYEQYF.